The T cell receptor beta chain under discussion was sequenced for a study of cytomegalovirus exposure and HLA in healthy donors. On the study more broadly: Early release data held around 80 million unique TCRs from HLA-typed donors.

In regard to this clone: Its antigen is unknown.

Trimming shortened V by 0 bases and J by 2 bases, and 9 bases separated the two germline ends. The CDR3 has 15 amino acids. The germline V gene encodes CDR1 SGHNT and CDR2 YYREEE (reference sequence). General study results and limits: HLA restriction was apparent for most CMV-associated TCR beta chains in a later analysis. An analysis was carried out at a later point. It showed that HLA-associated TCR beta chains were more clonally expanded than equally common non-associated chains.

PCR primers comprised 60 Vbeta and 13 Jbeta primers. Libraries were prepared by immunoSEQ multiplex PCR; TCRdb keeps only in-frame clonotypes and omits some of them. The sample carries 200,000 or so clones, 78% recorded once. The sequenced sample was PBMCs. The origin of this receptor is a woman in her thirties in good health and CMV-seropositive. This chain joins TRBV5-4 and TRBJ1-3; D might be TRBD1 (6 bases). CDR3 in amino acids: CASSLDSGAGNTIYF. The CDR3 DNA reads TGTGCCAGCAGCTTGGATTCAGGGGCTGGAAACACCATATATTTT.